This T cell receptor beta chain was recovered during a study of blood T cells in healthy people across ages. Then a second PCR, running about 6 to 12 cycles, was carried out with a sample-barcoded 5' primer and a J-beta primer mix. MiXCR, run by TCRdb on the 5' RACE reads, gives a single entry per CDR3 protein. The profile shows some 1.8 million distinct CDR3 sequences, more than 35% of them singletons. Regarding the study as a whole: TCR beta diversity per million T cells fell roughly linearly with age. Lack of knowledge of donor CMV status possibly confounded expanded clonotype changes. Any conclusive comparison of naive versus antigen-experienced cells was prevented by using unsorted PBMCs.

Trimming cost V 5 bases and J 4 bases, with 11 bases left between them. The germline CDR1 and CDR2 sequences are MDHEN and SYDVKM. The CDR3 consists of 13 residues. A note on this clonotype: Its target is unknown.

PBMCs numbering at least 7 million were isolated per sample. This sequence originates from a human donor in good health. Sequenced input: blood. The chain recombines TRBV28 with TRBJ1-1; D not certain. Written as DNA, the CDR3 is TGTGCCAGCAGTCGTGGGGTGAGCACTGAAGCTTTCTTT. Amino acid sequence: CASSRGVSTEAFF.